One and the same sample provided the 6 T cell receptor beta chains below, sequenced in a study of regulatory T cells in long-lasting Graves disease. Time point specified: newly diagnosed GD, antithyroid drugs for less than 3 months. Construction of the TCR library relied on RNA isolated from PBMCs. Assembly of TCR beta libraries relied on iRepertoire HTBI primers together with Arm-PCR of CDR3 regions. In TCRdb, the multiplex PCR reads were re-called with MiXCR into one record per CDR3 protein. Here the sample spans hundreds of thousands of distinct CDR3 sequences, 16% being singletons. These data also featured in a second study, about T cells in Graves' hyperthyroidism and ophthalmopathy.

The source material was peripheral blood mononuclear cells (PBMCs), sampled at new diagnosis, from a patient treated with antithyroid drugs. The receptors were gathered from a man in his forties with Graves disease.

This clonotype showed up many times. CDR3 sequence (DNA): TGTGCCAGCAGTTCCCCGGGACTAGCTGAGAGTGAGCAGTTCTTC. Translation: CASSSPGLAESEQFF. The chain links TRBV27 to TRBJ2-1, with TRBD2 identical over 9 bases. Germline lookup yields CDR1 MNHEY and CDR2 SMNVEV (reference sequence). After removal of 4 bases from V and 9 bases from J, the junction contained 10 bases not matched to a gene. The length of the CDR3 is 15 residues.

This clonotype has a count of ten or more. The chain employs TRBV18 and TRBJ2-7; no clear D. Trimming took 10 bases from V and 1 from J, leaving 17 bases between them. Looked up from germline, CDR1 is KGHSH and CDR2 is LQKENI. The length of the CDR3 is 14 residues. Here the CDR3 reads CATASTLRSYEQYF. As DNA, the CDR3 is TGTGCCACCGCCTCGACACTGCGGTCCTACGAGCAGTACTTC.

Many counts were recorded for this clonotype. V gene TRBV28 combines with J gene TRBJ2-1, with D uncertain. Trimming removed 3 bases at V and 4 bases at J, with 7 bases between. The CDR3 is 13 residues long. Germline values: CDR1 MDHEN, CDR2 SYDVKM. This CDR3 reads CASSLSNYNEQFF. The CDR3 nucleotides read TGTGCCAGCAGTTTGTCCAATTACAATGAGCAGTTCTTC.

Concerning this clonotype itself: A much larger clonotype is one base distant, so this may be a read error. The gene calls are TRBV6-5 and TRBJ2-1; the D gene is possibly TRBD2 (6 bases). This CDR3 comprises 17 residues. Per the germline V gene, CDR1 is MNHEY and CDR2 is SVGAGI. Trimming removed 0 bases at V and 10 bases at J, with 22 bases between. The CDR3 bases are TGTGCCAGCAGTTACTCGGGGCTGGCGGGGACGACCTACGAGCAGTTCTTC. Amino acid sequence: CASSYSGLAGTTYEQFF.

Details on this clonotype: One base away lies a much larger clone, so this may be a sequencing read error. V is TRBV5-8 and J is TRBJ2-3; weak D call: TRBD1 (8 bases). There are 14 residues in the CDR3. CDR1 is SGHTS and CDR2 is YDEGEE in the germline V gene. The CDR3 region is CGSSLTGEGDTQYF. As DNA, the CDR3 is TGTGGCAGCAGCTTGACAGGGGAGGGAGATACGCAGTATTTT.

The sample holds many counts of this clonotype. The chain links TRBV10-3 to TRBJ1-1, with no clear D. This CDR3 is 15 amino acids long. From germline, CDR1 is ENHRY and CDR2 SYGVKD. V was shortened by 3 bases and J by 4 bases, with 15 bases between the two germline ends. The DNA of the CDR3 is TGTGCCATCAGTGACAGCGTACGCAAGGGCACTGAAGCTTTCTTT. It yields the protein CAISDSVRKGTEAFF.